This TCR beta chain was obtained from a study of beta chain features in type 1 diabetes. The CDR3 runs to 14 residues. Germline CDR1 LNHNV, CDR2 YYDKDF (reference sequence). V was clipped by 5 bases and J by 6 bases; unmatched bases: 9. Study-wide points: Researchers report that Type 1 diabetes patients had moderately but significantly shorter TCRB CDR3s across all four CD4+ subsets.

Every bit of the isolated RNA underwent reverse transcription, so sequencing read expressed TCRB transcripts. Measured with immunoSEQ multiplex PCR; TCRdb has only the in-frame clones, and not every one. Seen here are 350,000 to 400,000 clones, roughly an eighth observed once, and the top ten hold around 0.0099%. Notes on this clone: Its specificity is unknown.

V is TRBV15 and J is TRBJ1-2, with 7 bases fitting TRBD1. The sequencing sample was made of naive CD4+ T cells from blood. The clonotype comes from a woman aged 18 to 35 with type 1 diabetes. CDR3 amino acids: CATSGQTGTHGYTF. CDR3 bases: TGTGCCACCAGCGGACAGACAGGGACCCATGGCTACACCTTC.